The clone carrying this T cell receptor (beta chain) was seen just once. Trimming took off 0 bases at V and 3 bases at J, with 13 bases between the two ends. Per the germline V gene, CDR1 is SQVTM and CDR2 is ANQGSEA. The length of the CDR3 is 15 residues. This entry is derived from a study of identical twins. TCRdb recomputed calls from the 5' RACE reads with MiXCR, one row per CDR3 protein. This table has under 900,000 distinct CDR3 sequences, approximately 18% appearing once. The data also belong to a second study, concerning T cells expressing NK-cell markers. Per that study: The study sequenced eight donors, seven HCMV-seropositive and one seronegative. The CD3+CD56-NKG2C+ fraction of four donors was likewise dominated by these clonotypes.

The chain joins TRBV29-1 to TRBJ2-3, with a tentative D call TRBD2 (7 bases). Sequencing was carried out using PBMCs. The receptor's source is a woman under 30 in good health. This chain's CDR3 is CSVEEGGASTDTQYF. In nucleotides, the CDR3 is TGCAGCGTTGAAGAGGGGGGGGCTTCAACAGATACGCAGTATTTT.